Below are 3 T cell receptor beta chains sequenced from a single sample in a study of T-cell reconstitution after alpha-beta-depleted transplantation in children. Unique molecular identifiers were incorporated during preparation of the TCRbeta library. TCRdb reprocessed the PCR reads via MiXCR and lists one record per CDR3 protein. The repertoire holds 250,000 to 300,000 distinct CDR3 sequences, 10% seen once, with approximately 7.6% in the top ten. Specimen: PBMCs, collected before TCRalphabeta/CD19-depleted stem cell transplant. All receptors come from a boy less than two years old with acute myeloid leukemia, due to receive a stem cell transplant.

As regards this clonotype: A much bigger clone sits one base away, suggesting this may be a read error. This chain connects TRBV6-5 to TRBJ2-1; TRBD2 matches at 10 bases. Germline loops: CDR1 MNHEY, CDR2 SVGAGI. CDR3 length equals 15 residues. V was clipped by 4 bases and J by 8 bases; unmatched bases: 8. The CDR3, as DNA: TGTGCCAGCAGTTTCAGTAGCGGGGGGTACGATGAGCAGTTCTTC. Translation gives CASSFSSGGYDEQFF.

This clonotype was counted many times. The chain joins TRBV5-5 to TRBJ2-1; 12 bases line up with TRBD1. V was pared by 3 bases and J by 7 bases, with 5 bases of the junction left unmatched. Germline CDR1 reads SGHKS; CDR2 reads YYEKEE (reference sequence). The CDR3 contains 15 residues. CDR3 DNA sequence: TGTGCCAGCAGCTCCCCGGGACAGGGGGCGAATGAGCAGTTCTTC. Translated: CASSSPGQGANEQFF.

The CDR3, as DNA: TGCGCCAGCAGCTTGAGGGGAACCCCAAATAATTCACCCCTCCACTTT. It translates to CASSLRGTPNNSPLHF. This rearrangement joins TRBV5-1 to TRBJ1-6; maybe TRBD1 (5 bases). This CDR3 spans 16 amino acids. V gave up 1 base and J gave up 5 bases, with 13 bases separating them. CDR1 is SGHRS and CDR2 is YFSETQ in the germline V gene.